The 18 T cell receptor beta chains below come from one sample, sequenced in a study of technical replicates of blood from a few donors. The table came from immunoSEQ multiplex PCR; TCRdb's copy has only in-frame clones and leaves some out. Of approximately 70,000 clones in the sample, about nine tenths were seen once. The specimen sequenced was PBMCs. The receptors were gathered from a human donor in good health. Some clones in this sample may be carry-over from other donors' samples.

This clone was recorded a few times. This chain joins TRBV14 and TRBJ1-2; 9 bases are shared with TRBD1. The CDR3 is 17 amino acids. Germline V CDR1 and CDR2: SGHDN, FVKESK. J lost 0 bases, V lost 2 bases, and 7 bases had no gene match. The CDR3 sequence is CASSQRDRGSSNYGYTF. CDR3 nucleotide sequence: TGTGCCAGCAGCCAACGTGACAGGGGGTCTTCTAACTATGGCTACACCTTC.

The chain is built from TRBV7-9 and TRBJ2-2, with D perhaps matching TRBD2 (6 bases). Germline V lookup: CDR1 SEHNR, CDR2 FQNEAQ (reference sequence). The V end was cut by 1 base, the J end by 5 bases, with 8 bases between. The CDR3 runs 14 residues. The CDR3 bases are TGTGCCAGCAGCTTAGGGGACTCAACCGGGGAGCTGTTTTTT. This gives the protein CASSLGDSTGELFF.

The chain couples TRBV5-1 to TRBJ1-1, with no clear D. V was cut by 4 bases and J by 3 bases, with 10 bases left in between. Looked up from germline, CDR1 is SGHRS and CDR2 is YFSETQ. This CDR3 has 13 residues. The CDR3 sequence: CASSREVYTEAFF. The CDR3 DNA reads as TGCGCCAGCAGCAGGGAGGTTTACACTGAAGCTTTCTTT.

This chain's CDR3 is CASSTSGSRNEQFF. DNA of the CDR3: TGTGCCAGTAGTACTAGCGGGAGTAGAAATGAGCAGTTCTTC. The chain links TRBV19 to TRBJ2-1; the match to TRBD2 covers 10 bases. The CDR3 totals 14 residues. Germline trimming cut 4 bases from V and 7 bases from J; bases unmatched to any gene: 4. Looked up from germline, CDR1 is LNHDA and CDR2 is SQIVND (reference sequence).

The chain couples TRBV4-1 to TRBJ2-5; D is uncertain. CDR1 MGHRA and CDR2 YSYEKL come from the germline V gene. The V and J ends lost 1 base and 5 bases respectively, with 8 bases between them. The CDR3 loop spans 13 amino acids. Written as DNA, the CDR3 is TGCGCCAGCAGCCAAGGCAATCGGGAGACCCAGTACTTC. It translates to CASSQGNRETQYF.

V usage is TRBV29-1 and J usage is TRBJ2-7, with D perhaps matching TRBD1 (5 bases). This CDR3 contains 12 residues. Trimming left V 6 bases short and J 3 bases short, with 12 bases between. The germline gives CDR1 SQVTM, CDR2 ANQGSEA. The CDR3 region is CSVQTDLYEQYF. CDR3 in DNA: TGCAGCGTCCAGACAGACCTCTACGAGCAGTACTTC.

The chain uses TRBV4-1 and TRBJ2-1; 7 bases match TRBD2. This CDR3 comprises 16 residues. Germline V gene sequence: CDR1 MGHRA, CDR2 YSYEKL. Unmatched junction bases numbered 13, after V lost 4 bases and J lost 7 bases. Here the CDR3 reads CASSPLLATTLNEQFF. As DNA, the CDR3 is TGCGCCAGCAGCCCTCTACTAGCGACGACGTTGAATGAGCAGTTCTTC.

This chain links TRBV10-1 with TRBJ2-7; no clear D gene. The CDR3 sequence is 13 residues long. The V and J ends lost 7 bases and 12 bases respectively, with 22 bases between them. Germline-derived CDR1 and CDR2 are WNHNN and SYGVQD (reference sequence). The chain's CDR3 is CASTQVKESGRYF. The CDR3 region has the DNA TGCGCCAGCACTCAAGTGAAGGAGTCCGGAAGGTACTTC.

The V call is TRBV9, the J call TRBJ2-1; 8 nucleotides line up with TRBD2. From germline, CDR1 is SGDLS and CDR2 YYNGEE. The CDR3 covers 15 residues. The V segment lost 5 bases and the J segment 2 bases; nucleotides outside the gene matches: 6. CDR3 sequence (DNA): TGTGCCAGCAGTCGCGGGGGGAACACCTACAATGAGCAGTTCTTC. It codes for CASSRGGNTYNEQFF.

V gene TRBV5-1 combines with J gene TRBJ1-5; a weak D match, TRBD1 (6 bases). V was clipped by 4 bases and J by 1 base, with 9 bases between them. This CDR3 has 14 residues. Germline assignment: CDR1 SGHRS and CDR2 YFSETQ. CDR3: CASSIGTSNQPQHF. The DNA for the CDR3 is TGCGCCAGCAGCATAGGGACAAGCAATCAGCCCCAGCATTTT.

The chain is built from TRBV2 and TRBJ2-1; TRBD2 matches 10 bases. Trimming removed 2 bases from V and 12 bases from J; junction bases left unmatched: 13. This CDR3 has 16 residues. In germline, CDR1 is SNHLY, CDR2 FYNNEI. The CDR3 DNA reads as TGTGCCAGCAGTGAAACCTGGGGGACTAGCGCGAGGGGGCAGTTCTTC. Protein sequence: CASSETWGTSARGQFF. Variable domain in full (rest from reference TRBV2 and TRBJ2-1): EPEVTQTPSHQVTQMGQEVILRCVPISNHLYFYWYRQILGQKVEFLVSFYNNEISEKSEIFDDQFSVERPDGSNFTLKIRSTKLEDSAMYFCASSETWGTSARGQFFGPGTRLTVL.

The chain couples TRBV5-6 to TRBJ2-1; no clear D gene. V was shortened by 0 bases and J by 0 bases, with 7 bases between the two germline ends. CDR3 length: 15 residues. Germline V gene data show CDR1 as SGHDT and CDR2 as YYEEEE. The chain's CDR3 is CASSLGIISYNEQFF. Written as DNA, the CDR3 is TGTGCCAGCAGCTTGGGTATTATCTCCTACAATGAGCAGTTCTTC.

CDR3 coding DNA: TGTGCCAGCAGTTACAGGACAGCCCGACCCGGGGAGCTGTTTTTT. It encodes CASSYRTARPGELFF. The gene calls are TRBV6-5 and TRBJ2-2; TRBD1 is a possible D gene (6 bases). This CDR3 comprises 15 residues. V shed 2 bases and J shed 6 bases, with 13 bases lying between them. The germline CDR1 and CDR2 sequences are MNHEY and SVGAGI.

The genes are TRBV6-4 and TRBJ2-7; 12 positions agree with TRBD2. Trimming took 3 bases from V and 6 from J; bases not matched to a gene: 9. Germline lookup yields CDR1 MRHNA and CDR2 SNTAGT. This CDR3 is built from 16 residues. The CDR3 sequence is CASSETSGSNPSEQYF. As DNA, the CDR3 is TGTGCCAGCAGTGAGACTAGCGGGAGCAACCCCTCCGAGCAGTACTTC.

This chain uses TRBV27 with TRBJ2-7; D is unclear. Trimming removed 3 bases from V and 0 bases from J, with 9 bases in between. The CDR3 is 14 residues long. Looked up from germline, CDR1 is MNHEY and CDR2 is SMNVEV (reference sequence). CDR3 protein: CASSLSADSYEQYF. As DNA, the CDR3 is TGTGCCAGCAGTTTGTCCGCGGACTCCTACGAGCAGTACTTC.

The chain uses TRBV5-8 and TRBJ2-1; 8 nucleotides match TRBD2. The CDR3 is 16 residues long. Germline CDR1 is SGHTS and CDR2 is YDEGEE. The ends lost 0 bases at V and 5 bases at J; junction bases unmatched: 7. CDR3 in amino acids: CASSLGAGGPDNEQFF. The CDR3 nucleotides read TGTGCCAGCAGCTTGGGGGCGGGAGGACCCGACAATGAGCAGTTCTTC.

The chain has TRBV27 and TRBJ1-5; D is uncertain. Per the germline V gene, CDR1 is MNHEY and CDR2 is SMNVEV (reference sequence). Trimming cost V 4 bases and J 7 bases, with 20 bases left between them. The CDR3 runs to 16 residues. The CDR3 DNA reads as TGTGCCAGCAGTTCTACCTCGACACGGGGTATACAGCCCCAGCATTTT. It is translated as CASSSTSTRGIQPQHF.

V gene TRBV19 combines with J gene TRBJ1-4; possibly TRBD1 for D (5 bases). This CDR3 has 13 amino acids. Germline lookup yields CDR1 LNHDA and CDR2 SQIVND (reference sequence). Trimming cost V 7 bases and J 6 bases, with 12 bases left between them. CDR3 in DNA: TGTGCCAGTACTAGAGGGGACTATGAAAAACTGTTTTTT. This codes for CASTRGDYEKLFF.